This entry lists 27 T cell receptor beta chains sequenced from one sample in a study of blood T cell repertoires in COVID-19. Profiling relied on immunoSEQ multiplex PCR, and the TCRdb table lists in-frame clones only, not all of them. The repertoire includes 350,000 or so clones, 65% to 90% of them detected once, and approximately 4.4% sits in the top ten. Sample: PBMCs or T cells enriched from blood (not recorded which). All receptors come from a woman between 40 and 50 years old with acute COVID-19.

The chain carries TRBV4-1 and TRBJ1-6; D not resolved. Germline CDR1 and CDR2: MGHRA and YSYEKL. Trimming left V 4 bases short and J 8 bases short, with 15 bases between. CDR3 length equals 15 residues. DNA of the CDR3: TGCGCCAGCAGCCTCCCGGTGGAGGGTTATTCACCCCTCCACTTT. Translated: CASSLPVEGYSPLHF.

The genes are TRBV5-6 and TRBJ2-2, with 14 bases fitting TRBD2. Trimming took 4 bases from V and 8 from J; bases not matched to a gene: 7. The CDR3 has 16 amino acids. CDR1 and CDR2 from the germline V gene are SGHDT and YYEEEE. The CDR3 protein is CASSPGTSGRLGELFF. The DNA for the CDR3 is TGTGCCAGCAGCCCCGGGACTAGCGGGAGACTGGGGGAGCTGTTTTTT. Filled out from reference TRBV5-6 and TRBJ2-2, the complete variable domain reads DAGVTQSPTHLIKTRGQQVTLRCSPKSGHDTVSWYQQALGQGPQFIFQYYEEEERQRGNFPDRFSGHQFPNYSSELNVNALLLGDSALYLCASSPGTSGRLGELFFGEGSRLTVL.

The rearrangement joins TRBV27 to TRBJ2-7, with 7 nucleotides matching TRBD1. Trimming removed 5 bases from V and 5 bases from J; junction bases left unmatched: 33. The germline V gene encodes CDR1 MNHEY and CDR2 SMNVEV (reference sequence). This CDR3 contains 22 residues. The CDR3 loop is CASSPYTRRSGTEPQPVHEQYF. The CDR3 DNA sequence: TGTGCCAGCAGTCCATACACAAGGCGATCCGGGACAGAACCACAGCCCGTCCACGAGCAGTACTTC.

The chain links TRBV20-1 to TRBJ2-5; 8 bases are shared with TRBD1. The length of the CDR3 is 14 residues. Per the germline V gene, CDR1 is DFQATT and CDR2 is SNEGSKA (reference sequence). J was trimmed by 1 base and V by 3 bases; bases with no gene match: 4. CDR3 nucleotides: TGCAGTGCTAGTTTTGGGACAGGCCAAGAGACCCAGTACTTC. Its protein product is CSASFGTGQETQYF.

The chain is built from TRBV6-2 or TRBV6-3 and TRBJ1-2, with no clear D. CDR1 and CDR2 from the germline V gene are MNHEY and SVGEGT. V lost 6 bases, J lost 8 bases, and 25 bases lay in between. This CDR3 is built from 16 residues. The CDR3 nucleotides read TGTGCCAGCAGCCCTCTCATATACGACGCTTTGGGCGGCTACACCTTC. Translating gives CASSPLIYDALGGYTF.

The CDR3 sequence: CASSQLAGNTEAFF. CDR3 DNA: TGTGCCAGCAGCCAACTCGCGGGGAACACTGAAGCTTTCTTT. The chain links TRBV3-1 (or the pseudogene TRBV3-2) to TRBJ1-1; D unclear. The CDR3 covers 14 residues. The V and J ends lost 2 bases and 1 base respectively, with 8 bases between them. Germline CDR1 LGHDT, CDR2 YNNKEL (reference sequence).

The chain links TRBV6-5 to TRBJ1-3; 9 positions agree with TRBD1. This CDR3 region has 15 residues. The trim removed 7 bases at V and 3 bases at J, leaving 7 bases unmatched. The germline V gene has CDR1 MNHEY and CDR2 SVGAGI. The CDR3 is CASTPGQGIGNTIYF. DNA of the CDR3: TGTGCCAGCACTCCGGGACAGGGCATTGGAAACACCATATATTTT.

The chain combines TRBV19 with TRBJ1-5; TRBD1 matches at 7 bases. The CDR3 totals 15 residues. V gave up 6 bases and J gave up 6 bases; unmatched junction bases: 11. Germline V lookup: CDR1 LNHDA, CDR2 SQIVND (reference sequence). CDR3 in DNA: TGTGCCAGTAGCCCCGCCCCGACAGGGACTCAGCCCCAGCATTTT. This encodes CASSPAPTGTQPQHF.

The V call is TRBV4-1, the J call TRBJ2-7; TRBD1 aligns across 8 bases. The V and J ends lost 4 bases and 6 bases, in that order; junction bases with no gene match: 20. There are 18 residues in the CDR3. CDR1 is MGHRA and CDR2 is YSYEKL in the germline V gene. The CDR3 bases are TGCGCCAGCAGCCCGGCCGGACAGGGAAAGGGGTCCGGCGTCGAGCAGTACTTC. This translates into CASSPAGQGKGSGVEQYF.

The chain links TRBV10-2 to TRBJ2-7, with 9 bases lining up with TRBD2. There are 15 residues in the CDR3. The germline CDR1 and CDR2 sequences are WSHSY and SAAADI. V lost 7 bases to trimming and J lost 3 bases; unmatched junction nucleotides: 10. CDR3 sequence reads: CASKMRREGLYEQYF. DNA of the CDR3: TGCGCCAGCAAGATGAGGCGGGAGGGCCTCTACGAGCAGTACTTC.

V and J are TRBV27 and TRBJ2-7; D remains ambiguous. From germline, CDR1 is MNHEY and CDR2 SMNVEV (reference sequence). The CDR3 runs 15 residues. V was pared by 5 bases and J by 0 bases, with 14 bases between. The CDR3 sequence is CASSKNPLSSYEQYF. The CDR3, as DNA: TGTGCCAGCAGTAAAAACCCCCTCAGCTCCTACGAGCAGTACTTC.

V gene TRBV18 combines with J gene TRBJ1-1; 10 nucleotides agree with TRBD1. V lost 2 bases, J lost 1 base, and 4 bases stayed unmatched. This CDR3 is built from 16 residues. Germline loops: CDR1 KGHSH, CDR2 LQKENI. The CDR3 loop is CASSPNGQGGNTEAFF. CDR3 nucleotides: TGTGCCAGCTCACCAAATGGACAGGGGGGGAACACTGAAGCTTTCTTT.

The J gene is TRBJ2-7, the V gene TRBV7-9; 10 positions match TRBD1. The CDR3 sequence is 15 residues long. The trim removed 5 bases at V and 0 bases at J, leaving 4 bases unmatched. The germline gives CDR1 SEHNR, CDR2 FQNEAQ (reference sequence). The CDR3: CASSNRDRGSYEQYF. The CDR3 DNA reads as TGTGCCAGCAGCAACCGGGACAGGGGCTCCTACGAGCAGTACTTC.

The chain links TRBV7-2 to TRBJ1-6; 9 bases agree with TRBD1. Unmatched junction bases numbered 5, after V lost 2 bases and J lost 9 bases. The germline CDR1 and CDR2 sequences are SGHTA and FQGNSA. The CDR3 extends over 15 amino acids. CDR3 in amino acids: CASSLSRQGVSPLHF. The CDR3, as DNA: TGTGCCAGCAGCTTATCGAGACAGGGGGTTTCACCCCTCCACTTT.

The rearrangement links TRBV6-5 to TRBJ1-6; 8 bases agree with TRBD1. CDR3 length equals 13 residues. CDR1 MNHEY and CDR2 SVGAGI come from the germline V gene. Trimming removed 6 bases from V and 9 bases from J; junction bases left unmatched: 4. The CDR3 bases are TGTGCCAGCAGCAGGGGGCTTTCTTCACCCCTCCACTTT. Protein product: CASSRGLSSPLHF.

This chain connects TRBV19 to TRBJ1-2; a weak D match, TRBD1 (5 bases). Germline lookup yields CDR1 LNHDA and CDR2 SQIVND (reference sequence). Trimming pared 7 bases from V and 7 bases from J, leaving 16 bases between. The CDR3 loop spans 13 amino acids. CDR3 bases: TGTGCCAGTATTAATTGGGACTCGGGTGGCTACACCTTC. Translated: CASINWDSGGYTF.

The gene calls are TRBV21-1 and TRBJ2-3; the D call TRBD2 from the table was never checked on the DNA. TRBV21-1 is listed as a pseudogene. CDR3 length: 17 amino acids. CDR3 loop: CASSKAGLRRGTDTQYF. The CDR3 DNA reads as TGTGCCAGCAGCAAAGCCGGACTCCGGAGAGGAACAGATACGCAGTATTTT.

The chain combines TRBV28 with TRBJ2-1, with TRBD1 matching 10 bases. Germline lookup yields CDR1 MDHEN and CDR2 SYDVKM. The CDR3 contains 16 residues. J lost 1 base, V lost 5 bases, and 5 bases had no gene match. DNA for the CDR3: TGTGCCAGCAGTAGTTGGGACAGGGGTTCCTACAATGAGCAGTTCTTC. Amino acid sequence: CASSSWDRGSYNEQFF.

In its sample, this clone was seen a few times. J is TRBJ2-3 and V is TRBV14, with D unresolved. Germline V CDR1 and CDR2: SGHDN, FVKESK. The CDR3 loop spans 12 amino acids. Trimming took 4 bases from V and 5 from J, leaving 7 bases between them. CDR3 bases: TGTGCCAGCAGCCCTTTTGTAGATACGCAGTATTTT. It codes for CASSPFVDTQYF.

The gene calls are TRBV15 and TRBJ1-5; weak D call: TRBD1 (5 bases). The CDR3 runs to 15 residues. Germline lookup yields CDR1 LNHNV and CDR2 YYDKDF (reference sequence). The ends were cut back, 0 bases at V and 9 bases at J, with 15 bases in the middle. Written as DNA, the CDR3 is TGTGCCACCAGCAGAGAGGGGGGGACGAGTCGGCCCCAGCATTTT. This codes for CATSREGGTSRPQHF.

The chain combines TRBV7-6 with TRBJ1-5; 7 bases match TRBD1. Germline CDR1 SGHVS, CDR2 FNYEAQ. CDR3 length: 17 residues. V gave up 1 base and J gave up 0 bases; unmatched junction bases: 6. The CDR3 DNA is TGTGCCAGCAGCTTAGGGGTAGGGGGCTATAGCAATCAGCCCCAGCATTTT. It encodes CASSLGVGGYSNQPQHF. Using reference TRBV7-6 and TRBJ1-5 for the parts outside the CDR3, the full variable domain is GAGVSQSPRYKVTKRGQDVALRCDPISGHVSLYWYRQALGQGPEFLTYFNYEAQQDKSGLPNDRFSAERPEGSISTLTIQRTEQRDSAMYRCASSLGVGGYSNQPQHFGDGTRLSIL.

The chain is built from TRBV28 and TRBJ2-6; possible D gene TRBD1, 5 bases. The CDR3 length is 15 residues. Germline CDR1 and CDR2: MDHEN and SYDVKM. Trimming took 7 bases from V and 2 from J, leaving 12 bases between them. CDR3 in amino acids: CASIPQGTGANVLTF. The CDR3 DNA is TGTGCCAGCATTCCCCAGGGCACTGGGGCCAACGTCCTGACTTTC.

This chain connects TRBV28 to TRBJ1-2; D unclear. Trimming took off 8 bases at V and 7 bases at J, with 20 bases between the two ends. CDR1 MDHEN and CDR2 SYDVKM come from the germline V gene. This CDR3 spans 14 amino acids. The DNA of the CDR3 is TGTGCCAGCCGAGCTACCGCAACTTCAGGTGGCTACACCTTC. Amino acid sequence: CASRATATSGGYTF.

The rearrangement links TRBV6-2 or TRBV6-3 to TRBJ1-1; D perhaps matches TRBD1 (5 bases). The ends were cut back, 2 bases at V and 6 bases at J, with 16 bases in the middle. The length of the CDR3 is 15 residues. The germline V gene encodes CDR1 MNHEY and CDR2 SVGEGT. CDR3 residues: CASSYHGQKVPEAFF. The DNA for the CDR3 is TGTGCCAGCAGTTACCACGGACAAAAAGTCCCTGAAGCTTTCTTT.

The V gene is TRBV9, the J gene TRBJ2-3, with TRBD2 matching over 11 bases. Germline V gene data show CDR1 as SGDLS and CDR2 as YYNGEE. There are 16 residues in the CDR3. Trimming removed 1 base from V and 2 bases from J; junction bases left unmatched: 3. CDR3 nucleotide sequence: TGTGCCAGCAGCGTATATAGCGGGGGGGTCACAGATACGCAGTATTTT. It specifies CASSVYSGGVTDTQYF.

This sequence joins TRBV3-1 (or the pseudogene TRBV3-2) and TRBJ1-3, with D uncertain. This CDR3 contains 16 residues. The V end was cut by 1 base, the J end by 4 bases, with 14 bases between. The V gene's germline CDR1 is LGHDT and CDR2 YNNKEL (reference sequence). As DNA, the CDR3 is TGTGCCAGCAGCCAAGCGGAGGTAATAGGAGGAAACACCATATATTTT. Its protein is CASSQAEVIGGNTIYF.

The CDR3 sequence is CASSHPSSDEQFF. CDR3 nucleotide sequence: TGTGCCAGCTCACACCCGAGTTCCGATGAGCAGTTCTTC. The chain couples TRBV18 to TRBJ2-1; D not resolved. Between the trimmed V and J ends, which lost 4 bases and 8 bases, there was a span of 12 bases. CDR1 and CDR2 (germline): KGHSH, LQKENI. This CDR3 has 13 residues.